These T cell receptor beta chains were read from a single sample in a study of blood T cell repertoires in COVID-19. The protocol was immunoSEQ multiplex PCR, while the TCRdb copy is restricted to in-frame clones and leaves out a portion. This table holds 130,000 to 150,000 clones, 81% found once. The sequencing sample was made of peripheral blood. These TCRs come from a human donor in a cohort sampled during active COVID-19. CDR3s include the opening cysteine and the closing phenylalanine or tryptophan. The order of the fields is CDR3 length, J gene, D gene, V gene, clone size, CDR3 protein, CDR3 DNA. A D gene is named only where the DNA matches it firmly. The size entry is marked missing in some rows and otherwise reads once, few, many or a size class.

CDR3 length: 15; J gene: TRBJ2-1; D gene: TRBD2; V gene: TRBV9; clone size: NA; CDR3 protein: CASSPRLAAYNEQFF; CDR3 DNA: TGTGCCAGCAGCCCTCGGCTAGCGGCCTACAATGAGCAGTTCTTC
CDR3 length: 15; J gene: TRBJ1-2; D gene: TRBD1; V gene: TRBV19; clone size: NA; CDR3 protein: CASSITDRGSYGYTF; CDR3 DNA: TGTGCCAGTAGTATAACGGACAGGGGAAGCTATGGCTACACCTTC
CDR3 length: 15; J gene: TRBJ2-7; D gene: TRBD1; V gene: TRBV10-3; clone size: NA; CDR3 protein: CAISPLGTDPREQYF; CDR3 DNA: TGTGCCATCAGTCCCCTCGGGACAGACCCTAGGGAGCAGTACTTC
CDR3 length: 14; J gene: TRBJ1-1; D gene: NA; V gene: TRBV18; clone size: NA; CDR3 protein: CASSPPGVMTEAFF; CDR3 DNA: TGTGCCAGCTCACCCCCGGGAGTGATGACTGAAGCTTTCTTT
CDR3 length: 12; J gene: TRBJ1-1; D gene: NA; V gene: TRBV10-3; clone size: few; CDR3 protein: CAARMGSTEAFF; CDR3 DNA: TGTGCCGCGCGTATGGGGAGCACTGAAGCTTTCTTT
CDR3 length: 15; J gene: TRBJ2-7; D gene: TRBD1; V gene: TRBV24-1; clone size: NA; CDR3 protein: CATSDPGGPGSEQYF; CDR3 DNA: TGTGCCACCAGTGATCCAGGGGGCCCGGGTAGCGAGCAGTACTTC
CDR3 length: 15; J gene: TRBJ2-5; D gene: NA; V gene: TRBV24-1; clone size: NA; CDR3 protein: CATSDQTGGRATQYF; CDR3 DNA: TGTGCCACCAGTGACCAAACAGGGGGGAGGGCGACCCAGTACTTC
CDR3 length: 15; J gene: TRBJ2-7; D gene: TRBD1; V gene: TRBV5-6; clone size: NA; CDR3 protein: CASSRDRGPSYEQYF; CDR3 DNA: TGTGCCAGCAGCAGGGACAGGGGACCATCCTACGAGCAGTACTTC
CDR3 length: 14; J gene: TRBJ2-7; D gene: NA; V gene: TRBV5-6; clone size: NA; CDR3 protein: CASSLALQGYEQYF; CDR3 DNA: TGTGCCAGCAGCTTGGCCCTTCAGGGCTACGAGCAGTACTTC
CDR3 length: 13; J gene: TRBJ1-5; D gene: NA; V gene: TRBV24-1; clone size: NA; CDR3 protein: CATSGGGGQPQHF; CDR3 DNA: TGTGCCACCAGTGGGGGGGGCGGGCAGCCCCAGCATTTT
CDR3 length: 13; J gene: TRBJ2-5; D gene: NA; V gene: TRBV3-1/TRBV3-2; clone size: few; CDR3 protein: CASSQLGLETQYF; CDR3 DNA: TGTGCCAGCAGCCAACTAGGATTGGAGACCCAGTACTTC